This TCR beta chain was recorded in a study of cytomegalovirus exposure and HLA in healthy donors. Findings and caveats of the study: Later analysis identified several of the most significant clusters that appeared linked to common viral pathogens. The study put around 180 TCR beta chains on its list as cytomegalovirus-associated.

13 Jbeta primers and 60 Vbeta primers were used for the PCR. Assay used: immunoSEQ multiplex PCR; TCRdb lists only in-frame clones, some missing. The top ten clones hold 0.6% to 0.95% of a sample with roughly 180,000 clones, about 79% of them seen once. A remark on this clone: Its antigen is not identified. Distinct nucleotide sequences in the sample also encode this CDR3.

The sequencing sample was made of PBMCs. The sequence came from a female donor in good health and CMV-seronegative.

CDR3 DNA: TGTGCCAGCACTCGAGCGGGAGGTTCTTACAATGAGCAGTTCTTC. It codes for CASTRAGGSYNEQFF. The chain uses TRBV25-1 and TRBJ2-1; 9 nucleotides align to TRBD2. This CDR3 is 15 amino acids long. V lost 7 bases and J lost 4; bases outside the gene matches: 8. Per the germline V gene, CDR1 is MGHDK and CDR2 is SYGVNS.